The clone carrying this TCR beta chain was found a few times. Trimming took 4 bases from V and 5 from J; bases not matched to a gene: 11. CDR3 size: 16 residues. Germline CDR1 SGHTS, CDR2 YDEGEE. Researchers ran the PCR with 60 Vbeta and 13 Jbeta primers. Sequencing used immunoSEQ multiplex PCR; TCRdb keeps in-frame clones, though not all of them. This sample has 90,000 to 150,000 clones, with around 69% found just once. This specimen comes from a study of cytomegalovirus exposure and HLA in healthy donors. This sequence was found in a woman between 40 and 50 years old in good health and CMV-seropositive. J is TRBJ2-5 and V is TRBV5-8, with TRBD2 matching 10 bases. Sequenced sample: PBMCs. CDR3 sequence (DNA): TGTGCCAGCAGCCCACGACTAGCGGGTGGGATGGAGACCCAGTACTTC. This encodes CASSPRLAGGMETQYF. The full variable domain, in which reference TRBV5-8 and TRBJ2-5 provide the parts outside the CDR3, is EAGVTQSPTHLIKTRGQQATLRCSPISGHTSVYWYQQALGLGLQFLLWYDEGEERNRGNFPPRFSGRQFPNYSSELNVNALELEDSALYLCASSPRLAGGMETQYFGPGTRLLVL.